These T cell receptor beta chains were read from a single sample in a study of beta chain features in type 1 diabetes. The data were produced by immunoSEQ multiplex PCR, yet TCRdb's version contains in-frame clones alone and is incomplete. The sample consists of more than 250,000 clones, roughly 21% of them appearing once. Input material: naive CD4+ T cells from blood. The receptors were sampled from a woman aged 40-49 years with type 1 diabetes. Both conserved end residues are part of each CDR3. The order of the fields is D gene, V gene, J gene, clone size, CDR3 DNA, CDR3 protein. A D gene is named only where the DNA matches it firmly. Not all rows give a size; the values are once, few, many and, for expanded clones, a class.

-	TRBV15	TRBJ2-4	few	TGTGCCACCAGCAGAGACTCCCCTAGAAACATTCAGTACTTC	CATSRDSPRNIQYF
-	TRBV5-4	TRBJ2-1	-	TGTGCCAGCAGTTTGACAAATCTAGGGGTCAATGAGCAGTTCTTC	CASSLTNLGVNEQFF
-	TRBV28	TRBJ2-1	-	TGTGCCAGCAGTTTAGAACAGGGTGCCTACAATGAGCAGTTCTTC	CASSLEQGAYNEQFF
TRBD2	TRBV4-3	TRBJ2-2	few	TGCGCCAGCAGCCAAGATGCCGGGGGGGCCTCCGGGGAGCTGTTTTTT	CASSQDAGGASGELFF
TRBD1	TRBV15	TRBJ1-1	-	TGTGCCACCAGCAGAACCTGGACAGGGGGGTACATGAACACTGAAGCTTTCTTT	CATSRTWTGGYMNTEAFF
TRBD1	TRBV9	TRBJ1-2	-	TGTGCCAGCAGCGTAGAACAGGGGAACTATGGCTACACCTTC	CASSVEQGNYGYTF
-	TRBV28	TRBJ1-3	few	TGTGCCAGCAGTTCAGTCGGCGGGCGGCACACCATATATTTT	CASSSVGGRHTIYF
-	TRBV30	TRBJ2-6	-	TGTGCCTGGAGCCCCTTTAGGAGCTCTGGGGCCAACGTCCTGACTTTC	CAWSPFRSSGANVLTF
-	TRBV28	TRBJ1-1	-	TGTGCCAGCTCTCTACAGGGTGGGGCTTTCTTT	CASSLQGGAFF
TRBD1	TRBV7-8	TRBJ2-1	few	TGTGCCAGCAGCCGGGACAGAAATAACAATGAGCAGTTCTTC	CASSRDRNNNEQFF
-	TRBV7-3	TRBJ1-2	-	TGTGCCAGCAGCCCCGATGGCGGAACCTATGGCTACACCTTC	CASSPDGGTYGYTF
-	TRBV19	TRBJ2-3	-	TGTGCCAGTAGTAAGGCACTAGACTCTTCTAGCACAGATACGCAGTATTTT	CASSKALDSSSTDTQYF
-	TRBV7-9	TRBJ2-7	-	TGTGCCAGCAGCTCCACGGGTTCCTACGAGCAGTACTTC	CASSSTGSYEQYF
-	TRBV4-3	TRBJ2-1	few	TGCGCCAGCAGCCAAGGCAGGGAGCAGTTCTTC	CASSQGREQFF
-	TRBV5-4	TRBJ1-2	few	TGTGCCAGCAGCTGGGCAACAACGGGGAACTATGGCTACACCTTC	CASSWATTGNYGYTF
TRBD2	TRBV5-1	TRBJ2-1	few	TGCGCCAGCAGCTTTGCGGGAGAAGAAGAGCAGTTCTTC	CASSFAGEEEQFF
-	TRBV5-6	TRBJ2-1	-	TGTGCCAGCAGCTTGGACAGGTTGGAGCAGTTCTTC	CASSLDRLEQFF
-	TRBV7-9	TRBJ2-5	-	TGTGCCAGCAGCTTAACCCCGAGGACTATTCAAGAGACCCAGTACTTC	CASSLTPRTIQETQYF
TRBD1	TRBV6-4	TRBJ1-4	-	TGTGCCAGCAGCAAGGGACAGGGGAATGAAAAACTGTTTTTT	CASSKGQGNEKLFF
TRBD1	TRBV2	TRBJ2-5	-	TGTGCCGGTGGACAGGGAACGGCCCAGTACTTC	CAGGQGTAQYF
TRBD2	TRBV19	TRBJ2-3	once	TGTGCCAGTAGTCTCCTGGGACTAGCCACAGATACGCAGTATTTT	CASSLLGLATDTQYF
-	TRBV7-2	TRBJ1-5	-	TGTGCCAGCAGCCTAGGATCAGGGCGACAGCCCCAGCATTTT	CASSLGSGRQPQHF
TRBD1	TRBV29-1	TRBJ2-2	-	TGCAGCGTTGGGACAGGGGGCATCGGGGAGCTGTTTTTT	CSVGTGGIGELFF
-	TRBV20-1	TRBJ2-5	few	TGCAGTGCTAGTGGTAATACAGACCAGTACTTC	CSASGNTDQYF
-	TRBV20-1	TRBJ2-7	-	TGCAGTGCTAGAGGACCCCGGGAGTACTTC	CSARGPREYF
TRBD2	TRBV9	TRBJ2-1	-	TGTGCCAGCAGCGTAGATAGCGGGGCCTACAATGAGCAGTTCTTC	CASSVDSGAYNEQFF
-	TRBV7-9	TRBJ1-1	-	TGTGCCAGCAGCTTTCGGCAGGGCGGCACTGAAGCTTTCTTT	CASSFRQGGTEAFF
-	TRBV9	TRBJ1-2	-	TGTGCCAGCAGCGTAGCGGGATATGGCTACACCTTC	CASSVAGYGYTF
-	TRBV29-1	TRBJ1-1	few	TGCAGCGCCTCGGAGGGGAACACTGAAGCTTTCTTT	CSASEGNTEAFF
-	TRBV29-1	TRBJ1-1	-	TGCAGCGTCGTGGGAAACAGGGCGAGCACTGAAGCTTTCTTT	CSVVGNRASTEAFF
-	TRBV7-9	TRBJ1-2	few	TGTGCCAGCAGCCCGGGTCCTACTGGCTACACCTTC	CASSPGPTGYTF
-	TRBV9	TRBJ2-7	few	TGTGCCAGCAGCGTAGGGGCAGGGATATTCTACGAGCAGTACTTC	CASSVGAGIFYEQYF
TRBD2	TRBV29-1	TRBJ2-3	-	TGCAGCGTTGCTACTAGCGTGGATACGCAGTATTTT	CSVATSVDTQYF
-	TRBV5-5	TRBJ1-2	few	TGTGCCAGCAGCTCCGGGACAAACTATGGCTACACCTTC	CASSSGTNYGYTF
TRBD1	TRBV28	TRBJ2-7	few	TGTGCCAGCAGCTCGACAGGGCAGATCGACGAGCAGTACTTC	CASSSTGQIDEQYF
-	TRBV28	TRBJ2-2	-	TGTGCCAGCAGTTTGAACAGGGCAGGAGGGGAGCTGTTTTTT	CASSLNRAGGELFF
TRBD2	TRBV6-6	TRBJ2-3	few	TGTGCCAGCAGCGCTACTAGCGGAGGCGGACTCGATACGCAGTATTTT	CASSATSGGGLDTQYF
TRBD1	TRBV30	TRBJ1-5	few	TGTGCCGCGGACAGGGTCGGCAATCAGCCCCAGCATTTT	CAADRVGNQPQHF
-	TRBV7-8	TRBJ2-7	few	TGTGCCAGCAGCCATCACGGGACTGCGGGTCTCGAGCAGTACTTC	CASSHHGTAGLEQYF
-	TRBV4-1	TRBJ1-1	-	TGCGCCAGCAGCCAAGTTGGGGGGGAGGGGAAGGCTGAAGCTTTCTTT	CASSQVGGEGKAEAFF
TRBD1	TRBV7-9	TRBJ1-3	-	TGTGCCAGCAGCTCCCGAACAGGGGGACCTGGAAACACCATATATTTT	CASSSRTGGPGNTIYF
-	TRBV5-4	TRBJ1-2	-	TGTGCCAGCAGCCCGGACAGACTATCCTATGGCTACACCTTC	CASSPDRLSYGYTF
-	TRBV7-9	TRBJ2-1	few	TGTGCCAGCAGCTTAGCTAGCGAATACAATGAGCAGTTCTTC	CASSLASEYNEQFF
TRBD2	TRBV4-3	TRBJ2-1	-	TGCGCCAGCAGCCAAGACTCCGCGGGAGGGCTCGGTGAGCAGTTCTTC	CASSQDSAGGLGEQFF
-	TRBV29-1	TRBJ1-1	few	TGCAGCGTGGGAGGGTTTTGGGACCCGAACACTGAAGCTTTCTTT	CSVGGFWDPNTEAFF
TRBD1	TRBV5-6	TRBJ1-2	-	TGTGCCAGCAGGAACAGGGGACACTATGGCTACACCTTC	CASRNRGHYGYTF
-	TRBV9	TRBJ1-6	-	TGTGCCAGCAGCGTAGAACAGGGCGGAGTTCGCCCCCTCCACTTT	CASSVEQGGVRPLHF
-	TRBV19	TRBJ1-6	-	TGTGCCAGTAGTCCTGGGGAGGTCCTAAATTCACCCCTCCACTTT	CASSPGEVLNSPLHF
TRBD1	TRBV30	TRBJ2-5	few	TGTGCCTGGAGTGGGGACAGCCAAGAGACCCAGTACTTC	CAWSGDSQETQYF
TRBD1	TRBV6-6	TRBJ1-5	-	TGTGCCAGCCTCACAAACCCGGACAGGCAGCCCCAGCATTTT	CASLTNPDRQPQHF
TRBD1	TRBV29-1	TRBJ1-2	-	TGCAGCGTCCCGGGACAGGGGATCTTGGATGGCTACACCTTC	CSVPGQGILDGYTF
-	TRBV9	TRBJ2-7	-	TGTGCCAGCAGCGTTAGTGGGCCCCTGGATAGCGAGCAGTACTTC	CASSVSGPLDSEQYF
TRBD1	TRBV7-3	TRBJ2-7	-	TGTGCCAGCAGCCGTTCGGGACAGGGGATCGACGAGCAGTACTTC	CASSRSGQGIDEQYF
TRBD1	TRBV27	TRBJ1-2	-	TGTGCCAGCAGTCGGGGACAGGGGTACTATGGCTACACCTTC	CASSRGQGYYGYTF